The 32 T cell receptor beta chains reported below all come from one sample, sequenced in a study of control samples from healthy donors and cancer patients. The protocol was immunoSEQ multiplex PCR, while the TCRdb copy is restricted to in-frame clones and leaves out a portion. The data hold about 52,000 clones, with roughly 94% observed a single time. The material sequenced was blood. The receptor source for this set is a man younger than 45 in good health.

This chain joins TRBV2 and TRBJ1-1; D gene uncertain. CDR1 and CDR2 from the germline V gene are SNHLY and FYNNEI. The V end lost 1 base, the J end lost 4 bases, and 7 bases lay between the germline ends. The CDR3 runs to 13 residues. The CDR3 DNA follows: TGTGCCAGCAGTGAAGACGGGATCACTGAAGCTTTCTTT. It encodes CASSEDGITEAFF.

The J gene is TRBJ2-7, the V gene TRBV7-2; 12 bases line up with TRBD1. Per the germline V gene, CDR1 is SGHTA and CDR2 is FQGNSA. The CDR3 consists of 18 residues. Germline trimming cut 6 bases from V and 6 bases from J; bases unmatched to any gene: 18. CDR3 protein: CASSAGTGGPISLSEQYF. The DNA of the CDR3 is TGTGCCAGCAGTGCCGGGACAGGGGGCCCCATTAGTCTAAGCGAGCAGTACTTC. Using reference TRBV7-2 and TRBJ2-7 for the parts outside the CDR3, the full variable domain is GAGVSQSPSNKVTEKGKDVELRCDPISGHTALYWYRQSLGQGLEFLIYFQGNSAPDKSGLPSDRFSAERTGGSVSTLTIQRTQQEDSAVYLCASSAGTGGPISLSEQYFGPGTRLTVT.

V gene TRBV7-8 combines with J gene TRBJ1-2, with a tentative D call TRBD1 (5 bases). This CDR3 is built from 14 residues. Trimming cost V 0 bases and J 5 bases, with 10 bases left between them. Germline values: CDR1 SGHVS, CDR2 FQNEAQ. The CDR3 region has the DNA TGTGCCAGCAGCTTAGCAGGGACGGATTATGGCTACACCTTC. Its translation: CASSLAGTDYGYTF.

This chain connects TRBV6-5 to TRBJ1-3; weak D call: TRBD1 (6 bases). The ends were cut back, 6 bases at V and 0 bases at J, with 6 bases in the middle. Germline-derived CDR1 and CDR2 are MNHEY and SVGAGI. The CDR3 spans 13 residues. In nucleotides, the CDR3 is TGTGCCAGCAGGGACAGCTCTGGAAACACCATATATTTT. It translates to CASRDSSGNTIYF.

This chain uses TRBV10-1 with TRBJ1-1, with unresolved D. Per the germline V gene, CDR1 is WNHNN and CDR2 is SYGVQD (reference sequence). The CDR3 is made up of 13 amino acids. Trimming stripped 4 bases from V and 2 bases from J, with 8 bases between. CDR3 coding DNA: TGCGCCAGCAGTGCGGCCAGAAACACTGAAGCTTTCTTT. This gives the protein CASSAARNTEAFF.

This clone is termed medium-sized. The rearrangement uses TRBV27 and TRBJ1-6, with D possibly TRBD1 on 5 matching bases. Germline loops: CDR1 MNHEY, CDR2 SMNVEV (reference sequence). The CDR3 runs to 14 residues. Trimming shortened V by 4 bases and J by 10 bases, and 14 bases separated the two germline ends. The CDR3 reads CASSSGGEVSPLHF. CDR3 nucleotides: TGTGCCAGCAGTTCTGGAGGGGAGGTATCACCCCTCCACTTT.

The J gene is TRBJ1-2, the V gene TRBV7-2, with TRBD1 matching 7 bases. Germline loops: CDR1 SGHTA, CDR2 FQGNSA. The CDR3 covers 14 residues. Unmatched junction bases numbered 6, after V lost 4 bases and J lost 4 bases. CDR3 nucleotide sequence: TGTGCCAGCAGCTCTACAGGGGACATCTATGGCTACACCTTC. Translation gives CASSSTGDIYGYTF. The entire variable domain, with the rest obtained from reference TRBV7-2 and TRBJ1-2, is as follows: GAGVSQSPSNKVTEKGKDVELRCDPISGHTALYWYRQSLGQGLEFLIYFQGNSAPDKSGLPSDRFSAERTGGSVSTLTIQRTQQEDSAVYLCASSSTGDIYGYTFGSGTRLTVV.

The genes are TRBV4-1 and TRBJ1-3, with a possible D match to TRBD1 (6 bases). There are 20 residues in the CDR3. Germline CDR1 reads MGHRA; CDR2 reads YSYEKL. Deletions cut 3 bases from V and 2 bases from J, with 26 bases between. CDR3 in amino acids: CASSHHKGTPKPKTGNTIYF. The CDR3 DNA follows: TGCGCCAGCAGCCATCACAAAGGGACACCGAAACCAAAGACTGGAAACACCATATATTTT.

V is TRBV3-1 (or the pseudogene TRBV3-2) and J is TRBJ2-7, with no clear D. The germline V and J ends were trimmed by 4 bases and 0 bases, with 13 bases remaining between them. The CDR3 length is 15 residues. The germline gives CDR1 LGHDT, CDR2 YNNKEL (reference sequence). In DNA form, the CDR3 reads TGTGCCAGCAGCCGAAAACCGACTGTCTCCTACGAGCAGTACTTC. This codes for CASSRKPTVSYEQYF.

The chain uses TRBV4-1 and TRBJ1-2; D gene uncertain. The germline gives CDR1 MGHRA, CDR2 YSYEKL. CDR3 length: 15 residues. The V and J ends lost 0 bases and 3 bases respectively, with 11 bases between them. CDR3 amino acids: CASSQDRGRYYGYTF. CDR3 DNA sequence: TGCGCCAGCAGCCAAGATCGAGGGAGATACTATGGCTACACCTTC.

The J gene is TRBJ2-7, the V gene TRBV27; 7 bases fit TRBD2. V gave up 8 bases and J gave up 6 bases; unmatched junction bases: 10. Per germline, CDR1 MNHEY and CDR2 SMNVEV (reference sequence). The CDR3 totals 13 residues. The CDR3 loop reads CASRRGGPSEQYF. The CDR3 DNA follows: TGTGCCAGCCGCCGGGGAGGGCCCTCCGAGCAGTACTTC.

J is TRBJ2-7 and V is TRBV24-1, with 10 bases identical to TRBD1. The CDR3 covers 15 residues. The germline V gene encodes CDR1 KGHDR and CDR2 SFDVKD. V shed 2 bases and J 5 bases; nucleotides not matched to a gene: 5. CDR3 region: CATSDSRQGADEQYF. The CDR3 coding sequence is TGTGCCACCAGTGATTCGAGACAGGGGGCTGACGAGCAGTACTTC.

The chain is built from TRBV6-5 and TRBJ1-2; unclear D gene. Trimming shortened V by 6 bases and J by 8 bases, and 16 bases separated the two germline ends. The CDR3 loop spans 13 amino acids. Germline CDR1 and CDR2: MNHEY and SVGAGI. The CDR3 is CASSPVREGGYTF. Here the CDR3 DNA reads TGTGCCAGCAGCCCGGTCCGGGAAGGGGGCTACACCTTC.

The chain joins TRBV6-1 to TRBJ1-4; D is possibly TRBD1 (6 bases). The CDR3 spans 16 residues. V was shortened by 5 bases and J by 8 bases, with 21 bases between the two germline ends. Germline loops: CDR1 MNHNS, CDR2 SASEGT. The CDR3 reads CASSKEGGQGSEKLFF. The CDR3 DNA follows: TGTGCCAGCAGTAAAGAGGGGGGGCAGGGGTCGGAAAAACTGTTTTTT.

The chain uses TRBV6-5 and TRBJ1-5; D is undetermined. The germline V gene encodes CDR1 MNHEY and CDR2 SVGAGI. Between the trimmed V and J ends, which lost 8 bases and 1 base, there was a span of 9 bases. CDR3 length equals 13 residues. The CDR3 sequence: CASRRNSNQPQHF. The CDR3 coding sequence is TGTGCCAGCCGGAGGAACAGCAATCAGCCCCAGCATTTT.

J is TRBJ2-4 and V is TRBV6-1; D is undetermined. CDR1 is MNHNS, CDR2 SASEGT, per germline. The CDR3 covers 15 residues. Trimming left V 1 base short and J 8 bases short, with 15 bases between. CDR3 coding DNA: TGTGCCAGCAGTGAAGGAGGCAGGCCCCTAGACATTCAGTACTTC. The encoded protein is CASSEGGRPLDIQYF.

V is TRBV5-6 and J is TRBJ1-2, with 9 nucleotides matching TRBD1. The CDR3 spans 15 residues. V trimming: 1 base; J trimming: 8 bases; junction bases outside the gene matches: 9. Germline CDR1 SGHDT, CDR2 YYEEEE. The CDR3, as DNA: TGTGCCAGCAGCTTGACCGGGACAGGGAGGCTCGGCTACACCTTC. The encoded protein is CASSLTGTGRLGYTF.

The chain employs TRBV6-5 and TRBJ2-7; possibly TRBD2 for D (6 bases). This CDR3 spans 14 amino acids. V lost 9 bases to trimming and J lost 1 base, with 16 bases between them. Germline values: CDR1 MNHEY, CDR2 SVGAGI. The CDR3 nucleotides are TGTGCCAGTAAAAGAGCGGGCGAGTCCTACGAGCAGTACTTC. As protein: CASKRAGESYEQYF.

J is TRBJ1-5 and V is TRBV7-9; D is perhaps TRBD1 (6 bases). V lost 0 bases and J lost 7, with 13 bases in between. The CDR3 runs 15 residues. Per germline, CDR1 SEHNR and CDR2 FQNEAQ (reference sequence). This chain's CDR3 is CASSLAGGAGQPQHF. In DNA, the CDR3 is TGTGCCAGCAGCTTAGCGGGGGGGGCGGGGCAGCCCCAGCATTTT.

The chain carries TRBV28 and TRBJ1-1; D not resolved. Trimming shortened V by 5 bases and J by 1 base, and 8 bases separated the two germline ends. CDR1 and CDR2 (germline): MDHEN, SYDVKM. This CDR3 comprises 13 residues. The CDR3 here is CASSPNRNTEAFF. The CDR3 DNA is TGTGCCAGCAGTCCTAACAGGAACACTGAAGCTTTCTTT.

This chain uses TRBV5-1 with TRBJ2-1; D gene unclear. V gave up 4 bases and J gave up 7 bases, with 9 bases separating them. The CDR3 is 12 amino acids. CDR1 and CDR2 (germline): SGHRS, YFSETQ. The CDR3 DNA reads TGCGCCAGCAGCCCCAGGACGAATGAGCAGTTCTTC. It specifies CASSPRTNEQFF. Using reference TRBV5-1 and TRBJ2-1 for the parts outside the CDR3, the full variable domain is KAGVTQTPRYLIKTRGQQVTLSCSPISGHRSVSWYQQTPGQGLQFLFEYFSETQRNKGNFPGRFSGRQFSNSRSEMNVSTLELGDSALYLCASSPRTNEQFFGPGTRLTVL.

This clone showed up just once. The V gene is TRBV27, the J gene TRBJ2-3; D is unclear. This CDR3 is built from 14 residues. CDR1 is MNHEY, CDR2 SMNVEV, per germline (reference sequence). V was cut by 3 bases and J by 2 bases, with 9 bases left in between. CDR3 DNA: TGTGCCAGCAGTTTGCAACTATCCACAGATACGCAGTATTTT. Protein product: CASSLQLSTDTQYF.

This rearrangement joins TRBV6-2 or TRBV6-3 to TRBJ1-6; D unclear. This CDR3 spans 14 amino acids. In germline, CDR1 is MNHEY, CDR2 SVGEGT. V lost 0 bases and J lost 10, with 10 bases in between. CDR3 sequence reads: CASSYSISGSPLHF. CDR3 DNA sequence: TGTGCCAGCAGTTACTCGATATCAGGATCACCCCTCCACTTT.

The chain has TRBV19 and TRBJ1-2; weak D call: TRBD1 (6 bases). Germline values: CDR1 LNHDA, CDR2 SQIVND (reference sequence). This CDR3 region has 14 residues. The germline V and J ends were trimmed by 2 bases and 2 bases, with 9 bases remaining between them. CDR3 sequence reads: CASSIYRENYGYTF. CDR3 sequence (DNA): TGTGCCAGTAGTATATACAGGGAGAACTATGGCTACACCTTC.

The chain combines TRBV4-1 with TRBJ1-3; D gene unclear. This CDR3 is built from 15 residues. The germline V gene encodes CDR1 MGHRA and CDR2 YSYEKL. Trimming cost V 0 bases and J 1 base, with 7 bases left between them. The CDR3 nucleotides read TGCGCCAGCAGCCAAGATCCCTTGTCTGGAAACACCATATATTTT. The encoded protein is CASSQDPLSGNTIYF.

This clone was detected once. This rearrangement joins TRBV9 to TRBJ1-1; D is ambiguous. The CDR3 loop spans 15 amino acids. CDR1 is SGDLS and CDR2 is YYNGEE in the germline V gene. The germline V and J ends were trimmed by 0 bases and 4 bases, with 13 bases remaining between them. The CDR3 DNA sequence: TGTGCCAGCAGCGTAGATTCGGGCCATTTCACTGAAGCTTTCTTT. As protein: CASSVDSGHFTEAFF.

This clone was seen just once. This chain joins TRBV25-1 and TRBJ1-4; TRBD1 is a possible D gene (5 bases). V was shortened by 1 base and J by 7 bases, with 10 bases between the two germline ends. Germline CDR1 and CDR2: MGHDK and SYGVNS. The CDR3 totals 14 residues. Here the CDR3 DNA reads TGTGCCAGCAGTGAATGGGGGGGAGGTGAAAAACTGTTTTTT. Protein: CASSEWGGGEKLFF.

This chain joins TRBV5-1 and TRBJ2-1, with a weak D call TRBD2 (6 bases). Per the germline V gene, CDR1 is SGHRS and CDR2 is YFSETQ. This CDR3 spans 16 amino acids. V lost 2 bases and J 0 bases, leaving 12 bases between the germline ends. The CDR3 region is CASSFLTSGSYNEQFF. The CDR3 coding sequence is TGCGCCAGCAGCTTCCTGACTAGTGGCTCCTACAATGAGCAGTTCTTC.

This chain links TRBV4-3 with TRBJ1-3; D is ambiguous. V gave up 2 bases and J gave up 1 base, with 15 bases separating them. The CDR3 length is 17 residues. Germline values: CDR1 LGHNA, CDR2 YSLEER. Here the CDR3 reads CASSQRGLPRSGNTIYF. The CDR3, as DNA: TGCGCCAGCAGCCAACGGGGTCTACCTCGGTCTGGAAACACCATATATTTT.

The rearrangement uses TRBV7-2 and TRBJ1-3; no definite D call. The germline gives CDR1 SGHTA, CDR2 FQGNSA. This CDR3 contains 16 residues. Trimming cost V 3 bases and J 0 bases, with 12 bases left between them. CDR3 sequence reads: CASSFLGGVSGNTIYF. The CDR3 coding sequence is TGTGCCAGCAGCTTCCTCGGTGGGGTCTCTGGAAACACCATATATTTT. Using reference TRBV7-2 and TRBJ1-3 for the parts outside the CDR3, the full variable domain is GAGVSQSPSNKVTEKGKDVELRCDPISGHTALYWYRQSLGQGLEFLIYFQGNSAPDKSGLPSDRFSAERTGGSVSTLTIQRTQQEDSAVYLCASSFLGGVSGNTIYFGEGSWLTVV.

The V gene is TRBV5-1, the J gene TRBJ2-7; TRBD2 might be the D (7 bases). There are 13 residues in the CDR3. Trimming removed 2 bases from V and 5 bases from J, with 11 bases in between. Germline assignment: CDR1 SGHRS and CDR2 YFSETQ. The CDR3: CASSLGGGNEQYF. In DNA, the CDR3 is TGCGCCAGCAGCTTAGGGGGAGGGAACGAGCAGTACTTC.

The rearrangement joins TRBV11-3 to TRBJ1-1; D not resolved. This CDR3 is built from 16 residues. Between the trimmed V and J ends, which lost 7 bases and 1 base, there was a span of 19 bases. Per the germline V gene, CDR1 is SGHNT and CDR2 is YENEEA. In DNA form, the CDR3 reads TGTGCCAGCATCAAGGATACTAAAAAAGGGAACACTGAAGCTTTCTTT. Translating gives CASIKDTKKGNTEAFF.